This TCR beta chain was sequenced in a study of Graves' ophthalmopathy and Graves' hyperthyroidism. Study-wide findings and caveats: Blood also contained most of the expanded thyroid clonotypes above 0.001 frequency.

This clonotype turned up a few times. Its matching antigen is unknown. Hyperthyroidism qualified as stable when ophthalmopathy did not develop within 18 months of follow-up. The length of the CDR3 is 15 residues. The V end was cut by 8 bases, the J end by 0 bases, with 13 bases between. The germline gives CDR1 MNHEY, CDR2 SVGAGI. The authors amplified TCR beta CDR3 regions from RNA transcripts. RT-PCR was first run with HTBI primers, then multiplex PCR in a second round. TCRdb re-derived calls from the multiplex PCR reads in MiXCR, one entry per CDR3 protein. The table shows over 500,000 distinct CDR3 sequences, with about 20% occurring only once.

Sequencing was carried out using peripheral blood. The TCR comes from a woman between 18 and 30 years old with stable Graves' hyperthyroidism. Some clones in this sample may be carry-over from other donors' samples. The chain combines TRBV6-5 with TRBJ2-2, with D uncertain. CDR3 nucleotide sequence: TGTGCCAGCGTTGGTAGATTCGCGAACACCGGGGAGCTGTTTTTT. Translation: CASVGRFANTGELFF.